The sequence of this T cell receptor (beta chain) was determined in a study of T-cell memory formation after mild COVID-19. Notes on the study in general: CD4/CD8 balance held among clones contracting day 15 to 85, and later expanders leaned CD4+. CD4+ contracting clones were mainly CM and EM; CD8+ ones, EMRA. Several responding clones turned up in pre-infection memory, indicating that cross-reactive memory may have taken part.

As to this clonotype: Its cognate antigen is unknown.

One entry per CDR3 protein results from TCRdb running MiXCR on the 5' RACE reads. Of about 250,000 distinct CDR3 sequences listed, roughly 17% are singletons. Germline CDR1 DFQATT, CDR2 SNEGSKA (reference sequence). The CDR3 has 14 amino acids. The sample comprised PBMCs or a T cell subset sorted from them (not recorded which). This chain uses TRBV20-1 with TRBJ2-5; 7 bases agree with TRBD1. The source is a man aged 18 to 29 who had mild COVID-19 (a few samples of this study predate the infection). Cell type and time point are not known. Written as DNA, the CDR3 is TGCAGCCTCGGGGACAGTAGAATCCAAGAGACCCAGTACTTC. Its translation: CSLGDSRIQETQYF.